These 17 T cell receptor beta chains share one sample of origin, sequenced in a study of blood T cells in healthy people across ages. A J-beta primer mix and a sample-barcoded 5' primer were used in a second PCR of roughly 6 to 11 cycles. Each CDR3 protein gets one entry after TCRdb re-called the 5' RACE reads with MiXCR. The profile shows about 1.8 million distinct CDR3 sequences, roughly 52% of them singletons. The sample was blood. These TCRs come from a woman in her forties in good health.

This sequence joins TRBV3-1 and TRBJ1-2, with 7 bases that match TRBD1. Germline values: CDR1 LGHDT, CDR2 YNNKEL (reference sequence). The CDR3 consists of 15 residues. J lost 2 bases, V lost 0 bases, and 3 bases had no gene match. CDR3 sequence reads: CASSQDTGDNYGYTF. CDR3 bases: TGTGCCAGCAGCCAAGATACAGGGGACAACTATGGCTACACCTTC.

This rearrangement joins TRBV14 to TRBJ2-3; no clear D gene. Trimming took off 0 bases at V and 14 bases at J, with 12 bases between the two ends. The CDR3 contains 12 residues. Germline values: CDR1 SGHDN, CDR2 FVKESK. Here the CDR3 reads CASSQDGRVRYF. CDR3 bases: TGTGCCAGCAGCCAAGATGGGCGCGTAAGGTATTTT. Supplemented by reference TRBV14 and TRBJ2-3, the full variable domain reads EAGVTQFPSHSVIEKGQTVTLRCDPISGHDNLYWYRRVMGKEIKFLLHFVKESKQDESGMPNNRFLAERTGGTYSTLKVQPAELEDSGVYFCASSQDGRVRYFGPGTRLTVL.

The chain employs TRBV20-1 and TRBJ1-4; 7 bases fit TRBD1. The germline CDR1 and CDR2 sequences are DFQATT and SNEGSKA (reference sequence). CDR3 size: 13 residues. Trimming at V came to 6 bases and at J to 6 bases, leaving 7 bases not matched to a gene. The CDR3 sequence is CSALQGGYEKLFF. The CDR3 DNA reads TGCAGTGCCCTACAAGGGGGCTATGAAAAACTGTTTTTT.

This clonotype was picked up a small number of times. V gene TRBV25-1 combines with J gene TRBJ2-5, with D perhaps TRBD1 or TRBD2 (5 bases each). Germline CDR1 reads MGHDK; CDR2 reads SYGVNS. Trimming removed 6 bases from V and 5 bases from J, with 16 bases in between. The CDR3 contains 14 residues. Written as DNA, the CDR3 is TGTGCCAGCAGCACCCCGGGGACCGCCGAGACCCAGTACTTC. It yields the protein CASSTPGTAETQYF.

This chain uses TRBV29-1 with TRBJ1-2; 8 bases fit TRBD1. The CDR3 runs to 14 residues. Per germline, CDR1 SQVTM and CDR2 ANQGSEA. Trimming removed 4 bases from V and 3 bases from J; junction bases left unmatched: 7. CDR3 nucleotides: TGCAGCGTTGGAACAGGGGGAAAGGACTATGGCTACACCTTC. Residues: CSVGTGGKDYGYTF. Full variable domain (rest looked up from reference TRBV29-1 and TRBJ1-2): SAVISQKPSRDICQRGTSLTIQCQVDSQVTMMFWYRQQPGQSLTLIATANQGSEATYESGFVIDKFPISRPNLTFSTLTVSNMSPEDSSIYLCSVGTGGKDYGYTFGSGTRLTVV.

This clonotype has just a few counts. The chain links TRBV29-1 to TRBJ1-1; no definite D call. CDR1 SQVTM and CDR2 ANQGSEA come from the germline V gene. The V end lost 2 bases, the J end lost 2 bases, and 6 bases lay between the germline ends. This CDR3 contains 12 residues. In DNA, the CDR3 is TGCAGCGTTGAACCAGGAAACACTGAAGCTTTCTTT. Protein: CSVEPGNTEAFF.

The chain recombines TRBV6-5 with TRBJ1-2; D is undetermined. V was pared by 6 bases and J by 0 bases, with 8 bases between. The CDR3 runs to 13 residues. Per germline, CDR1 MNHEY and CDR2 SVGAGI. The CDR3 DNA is TGTGCCAGCAGGGCGGGTTCTAACTATGGCTACACCTTC. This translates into CASRAGSNYGYTF.

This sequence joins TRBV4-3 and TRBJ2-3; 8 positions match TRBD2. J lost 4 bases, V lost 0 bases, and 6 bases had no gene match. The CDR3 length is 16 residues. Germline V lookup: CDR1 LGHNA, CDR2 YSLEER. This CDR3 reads CASSQDVAGGSDTQYF. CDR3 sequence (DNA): TGCGCCAGCAGCCAAGATGTGGCGGGGGGATCAGATACGCAGTATTTT.

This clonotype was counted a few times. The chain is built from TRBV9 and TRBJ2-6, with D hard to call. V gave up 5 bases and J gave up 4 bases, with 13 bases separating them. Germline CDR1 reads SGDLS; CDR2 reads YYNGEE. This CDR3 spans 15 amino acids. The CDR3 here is CASREWGPGANVLTF. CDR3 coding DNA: TGTGCCAGCAGAGAGTGGGGTCCCGGGGCCAACGTCCTGACTTTC.

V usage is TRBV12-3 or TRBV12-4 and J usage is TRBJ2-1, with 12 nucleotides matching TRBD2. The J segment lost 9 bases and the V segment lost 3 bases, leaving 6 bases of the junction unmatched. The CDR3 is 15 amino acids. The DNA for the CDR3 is TGTGCCAGCAGTTTCGGACTAGCGGGATGGGGTGAGCAGTTCTTC. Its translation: CASSFGLAGWGEQFF.

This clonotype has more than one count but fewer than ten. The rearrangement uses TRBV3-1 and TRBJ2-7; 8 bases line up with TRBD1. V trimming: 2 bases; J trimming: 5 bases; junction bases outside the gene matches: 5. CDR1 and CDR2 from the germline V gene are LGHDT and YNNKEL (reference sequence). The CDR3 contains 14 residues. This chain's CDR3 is CASSQSQGANEQYF. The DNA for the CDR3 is TGTGCCAGCAGCCAATCGCAGGGGGCTAACGAGCAGTACTTC.

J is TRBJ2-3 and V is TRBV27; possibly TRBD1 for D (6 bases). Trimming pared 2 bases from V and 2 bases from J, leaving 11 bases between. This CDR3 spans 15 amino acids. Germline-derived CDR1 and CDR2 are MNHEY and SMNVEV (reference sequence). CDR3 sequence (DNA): TGTGCCAGCAGTTTAGGGGGCGTTCTCACAGATACGCAGTATTTT. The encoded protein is CASSLGGVLTDTQYF.

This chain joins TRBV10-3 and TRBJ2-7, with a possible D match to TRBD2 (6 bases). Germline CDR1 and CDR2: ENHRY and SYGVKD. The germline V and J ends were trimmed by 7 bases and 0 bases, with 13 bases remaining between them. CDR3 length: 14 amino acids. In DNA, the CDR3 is TGTGCCATCAAGGAGGGGACGGACTCCTACGAGCAGTACTTC. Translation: CAIKEGTDSYEQYF.

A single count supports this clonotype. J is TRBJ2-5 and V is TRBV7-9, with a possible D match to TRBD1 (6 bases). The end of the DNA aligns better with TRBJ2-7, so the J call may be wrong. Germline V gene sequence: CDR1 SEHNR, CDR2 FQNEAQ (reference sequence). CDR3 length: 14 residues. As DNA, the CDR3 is TGTGCCAGCAGCTTAGTCACAGGGTACTACGAGCAGTACTTC. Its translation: CASSLVTGYYEQYF.

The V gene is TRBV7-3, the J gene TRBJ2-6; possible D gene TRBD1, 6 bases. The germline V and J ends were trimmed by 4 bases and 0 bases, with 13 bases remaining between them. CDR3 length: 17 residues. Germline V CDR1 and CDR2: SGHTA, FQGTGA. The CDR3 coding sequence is TGTGCCAGCAGCTCTCAAGGACAGCTCTCTGGGGCCAACGTCCTGACTTTC. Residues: CASSSQGQLSGANVLTF. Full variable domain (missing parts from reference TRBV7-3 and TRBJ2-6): GAGVSQTPSNKVTEKGKYVELRCDPISGHTALYWYRQSLGQGPEFLIYFQGTGAADDSGLPNDRFFAVRPEGSVSTLKIQRTERGDSAVYLCASSSQGQLSGANVLTFGAGSRLTVL.

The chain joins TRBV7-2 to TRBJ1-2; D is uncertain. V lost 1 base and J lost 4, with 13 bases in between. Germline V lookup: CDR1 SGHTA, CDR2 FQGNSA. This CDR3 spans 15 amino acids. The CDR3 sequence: CASSLGGPSPYGYTF. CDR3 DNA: TGTGCCAGCAGCTTAGGAGGGCCCTCTCCCTATGGCTACACCTTC.

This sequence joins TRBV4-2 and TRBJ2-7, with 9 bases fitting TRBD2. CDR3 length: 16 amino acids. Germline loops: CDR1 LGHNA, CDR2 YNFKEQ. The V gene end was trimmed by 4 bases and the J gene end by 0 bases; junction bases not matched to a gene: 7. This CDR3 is CASSPGTSSPSYEQYF. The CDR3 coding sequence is TGTGCCAGCAGCCCAGGGACTAGCTCACCCTCCTACGAGCAGTACTTC.